Listed below are T cell receptor beta chains from one sample, sequenced in a study of T cells after yellow fever vaccination. TCRdb re-called the 5' RACE reads with MiXCR, one entry per CDR3 protein. The sample has some 68,000 distinct CDR3 sequences, approximately 6.1% seen once. This material consisted of CD8+ T cells sorted from PBMCs, taken about 49 days after the first yellow fever vaccination. These receptors were collected from a man between 18 and 35 years old who received the YFV17D yellow fever vaccine. Each CDR3 is given with its conserved first and last residue. The order of the fields is clone size, V gene, J gene, D gene, CDR3 protein, CDR3 DNA. A D gene is named only where the DNA matches it firmly. Part of the rows lack a size; the others show once, few, many or a class for expanded clones.

many,TRBV3-1,TRBJ1-3,NA,CASSQEIKTSLSGNTIYF,TGTGCCAGCAGCCAAGAAATCAAAACGAGTCTGAGCGGAAACACCATATATTTT
NA,TRBV11-2,TRBJ2-1,NA,CASIGTFYNEQFF,TGTGCCAGCATAGGGACCTTTTACAATGAGCAGTTCTTC
many,TRBV24-1,TRBJ2-1,NA,CATSDTGRTTYNEQFF,TGTGCCACCAGTGATACAGGGAGAACCACGTACAATGAGCAGTTCTTC
many,TRBV6-2/TRBV6-3,TRBJ2-2,NA,CASSYGRPGLNTGELFF,TGTGCCAGCAGTTACGGGCGTCCCGGGCTGAACACCGGGGAGCTGTTTTTT
few,TRBV14,TRBJ2-5,NA,CASSPWNQETQYF,TGTGCCAGCAGCCCCTGGAACCAAGAGACCCAGTACTTC
many,TRBV20-1,TRBJ1-6,TRBD1,CSARTDRESSPLHF,TGCAGTGCTAGAACCGACAGGGAAAGTTCACCCCTCCACTTT
many,TRBV20-1,TRBJ2-3,TRBD2,CSAERGGPDTQYF,TGCAGTGCTGAGCGGGGGGGACCAGATACGCAGTATTTT
many,TRBV29-1,TRBJ2-2,NA,CSAPFGIGELFF,TGCAGCGCCCCATTTGGGATCGGGGAGCTGTTTTTT
many,TRBV5-1,TRBJ2-5,NA,CASSLSGTAGTQYF,TGCGCCAGCAGCTTGTCGGGCACAGCGGGGACCCAGTACTTC
NA,TRBV20-1,TRBJ2-4,NA,CSATPGDIQYF,TGCAGTGCTACCCCGGGGGACATTCAGTACTTC
NA,TRBV30,TRBJ2-3,NA,CAWSVGDPRILTDTQYF,TGTGCCTGGAGTGTAGGGGACCCGCGGATTCTCACAGATACGCAGTATTTT
few,TRBV6-5,TRBJ2-1,NA,CASSYSMVINEQFF,TGTGCCAGCAGTTACTCCATGGTAATCAACGAGCAGTTCTTC
NA,TRBV12-3/TRBV12-4,TRBJ1-5,NA,CASKGGGNQPQHF,TGTGCCAGCAAGGGGGGTGGCAATCAGCCCCAGCATTTT
NA,TRBV6-5,TRBJ1-2,NA,CASSYLLPAGVSNHYGYTF,TGTGCCAGCAGTTACCTATTACCGGCGGGCGTCTCAAACCACTATGGCTACACCTTC
many,TRBV20-1,TRBJ1-5,TRBD1,CSASVYPGTGDNQPQHF,TGCAGTGCTAGTGTATACCCCGGGACAGGGGACAATCAGCCCCAGCATTTT
once,TRBV5-1,TRBJ2-2,NA,CASSLTPRGYAGELFF,TGCGCCAGCAGCTTAACTCCTCGGGGCTACGCCGGGGAGCTGTTTTTT
NA,TRBV5-1,TRBJ2-5,TRBD1,CASSEGQGVQETQYF,TGCGCCAGCAGCGAAGGACAGGGCGTACAAGAGACCCAGTACTTC
many,TRBV4-3,TRBJ2-2,TRBD1,CASSQETGDTGELFF,TGCGCCAGCAGCCAAGAGACAGGGGACACCGGGGAGCTGTTTTTT
many,TRBV2,TRBJ1-5,NA,CASSDGSGQPQHF,TGTGCCAGCAGTGATGGGTCAGGACAGCCCCAGCATTTT
many,TRBV20-1,TRBJ1-2,TRBD1,CSATNTGTGEDYGYTF,TGCAGTGCAACAAACACCGGGACAGGGGAGGACTATGGCTACACCTTC
many,TRBV5-1,TRBJ2-1,NA,CASSLAVLTNNEQFF,TGCGCCAGCAGCTTGGCAGTCCTAACAAACAATGAGCAGTTCTTC
many,TRBV6-5,TRBJ2-5,TRBD2,CASSWARLAGEETQYF,TGTGCCAGCAGTTGGGCTCGACTAGCGGGGGAAGAGACCCAGTACTTC
NA,TRBV12-3/TRBV12-4,TRBJ2-2,NA,CASQDPGARSTGELFF,TGTGCCAGCCAAGATCCGGGGGCGAGGTCCACCGGGGAGCTGTTTTTT
many,TRBV7-3,TRBJ2-3,NA,CASSPTGFTDTQYF,TGTGCCAGCAGTCCAACAGGGTTCACAGATACGCAGTATTTT
NA,TRBV7-9,TRBJ2-7,NA,CASSLGQSLEQYF,TGTGCCAGCAGCTTAGGGCAGTCCCTTGAGCAGTACTTC
many,TRBV4-2,TRBJ1-2,NA,CASSQENADGGYTF,TGTGCCAGCAGCCAAGAGAACGCGGACGGTGGCTACACCTTC
many,TRBV6-5,TRBJ1-1,NA,CASSSLMGAEAFF,TGTGCCAGCAGTTCATTAATGGGGGCTGAAGCTTTCTTT
many,TRBV12-3/TRBV12-4,TRBJ1-6,TRBD1,CASSLGGQGGSPLHF,TGTGCCAGCAGTCTGGGGGGACAGGGTGGCTCACCCCTCCACTTT
many,TRBV7-8,TRBJ2-7,TRBD1,CASSGRDRVTYEQYF,TGTGCCAGCAGCGGCCGGGACAGGGTCACATACGAGCAGTACTTC
many,TRBV4-3,TRBJ2-3,NA,CASSRSGWTDTQYF,TGCGCCAGCAGCCGCTCGGGGTGGACAGATACGCAGTATTTT
many,TRBV7-6,TRBJ2-1,NA,CASSLWGGGAYNEQFF,TGTGCCAGCAGCTTGTGGGGAGGGGGCGCGTACAATGAGCAGTTCTTC
few,TRBV20-1,TRBJ2-1,NA,CSARAWGHEQFF,TGCAGTGCTCGCGCGTGGGGGCATGAGCAGTTCTTC
many,TRBV6-5,TRBJ2-7,NA,CASSPDSSHALYEQYF,TGTGCCAGCAGCCCGGACAGTTCTCACGCCCTCTACGAGCAGTACTTC